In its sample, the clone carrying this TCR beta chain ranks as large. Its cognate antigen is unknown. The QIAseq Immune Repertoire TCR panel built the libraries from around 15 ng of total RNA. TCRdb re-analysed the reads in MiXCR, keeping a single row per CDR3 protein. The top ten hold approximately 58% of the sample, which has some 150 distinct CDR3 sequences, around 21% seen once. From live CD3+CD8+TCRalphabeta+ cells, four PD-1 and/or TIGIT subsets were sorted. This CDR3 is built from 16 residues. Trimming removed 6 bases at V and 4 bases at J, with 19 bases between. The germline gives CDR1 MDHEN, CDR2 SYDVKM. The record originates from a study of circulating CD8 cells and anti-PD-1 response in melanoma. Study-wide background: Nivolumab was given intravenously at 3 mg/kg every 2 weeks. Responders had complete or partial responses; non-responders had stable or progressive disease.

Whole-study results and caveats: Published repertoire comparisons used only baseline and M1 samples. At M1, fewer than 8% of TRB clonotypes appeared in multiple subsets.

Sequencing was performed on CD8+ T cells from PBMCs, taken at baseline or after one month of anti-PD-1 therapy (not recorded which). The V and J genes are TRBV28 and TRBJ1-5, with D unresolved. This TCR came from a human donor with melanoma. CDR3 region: CASSTYMDERNQPQHF. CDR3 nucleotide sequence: TGTGCCAGCAGCACCTATATGGACGAGAGAAATCAGCCCCAGCATTTT.